This TCR beta chain was retrieved from a study of cytomegalovirus exposure and HLA in healthy donors. Sequencing used immunoSEQ multiplex PCR; TCRdb keeps in-frame clones, though not all of them. The data show roughly 73,000 clones, 95% seen once. Study-wide points: According to the study, 160 or so TCR beta chains were cytomegalovirus-associated. A few of the chains that were CMV-associated were confirmed in vitro to be specific for CMV antigens. In the 100 to 150 validation repertoires, under 95% of cluster scores exceeded 0, per a later analysis.

In the case of this clone: Antigen unknown.

From the 120-subject validation cohort, which was separate from the roughly 700-subject first cohort, the donors were drawn. V lost 5 bases, J lost 3 bases, and 6 bases stayed unmatched. This CDR3 comprises 15 residues. Germline lookup yields CDR1 SNHLY and CDR2 FYNNEI. The V and J genes are TRBV2 and TRBJ2-4; TRBD1 agrees at 8 bases. This receptor was obtained from a man younger than 35 in good health and CMV-seronegative. Sequences were obtained from PBMCs. The CDR3 bases are TGTGCCAGCAGTCGGACAGGGATGGTCAAAAACATTCAGTACTTC. Encoded protein: CASSRTGMVKNIQYF.